What follows is one T cell receptor (beta chain) and its context. Its antigen is as yet unknown. This sample was included in a study of T cell responses to AZD1222 COVID-19 vaccine. Whole-study results and caveats: The donor group comprised mostly white British people and more females; the analysis possibly underestimated clonal diversity. Across the whole spike, CD4 TCRs peaked at regions 160-218 and 743-854. When two AZD1222 doses had been given, Spike-specific TCR breadth and depth rose.

Method: immunoSEQ multiplex PCR; TCRdb's copy keeps in-frame clones and lacks some. Of some 110,000 clones listed, around 84% are singletons. Germline V CDR1 and CDR2: MGHRA, YSYEKL. Germline trimming cut 1 base from V and 2 bases from J; bases unmatched to any gene: 11. The CDR3 is 17 residues long. The rearrangement links TRBV4-1 to TRBJ2-7; 7 positions match TRBD1. The clonotype comes from an adult who received the AZD1222 COVID-19 vaccine. The sample here was peripheral blood, taken 28 days after the second AZD1222 dose. CDR3 bases: TGCGCCAGCAGCCAAGGAGGCCCTGGGACAGCAACCTACGAGCAGTACTTC. As protein: CASSQGGPGTATYEQYF.